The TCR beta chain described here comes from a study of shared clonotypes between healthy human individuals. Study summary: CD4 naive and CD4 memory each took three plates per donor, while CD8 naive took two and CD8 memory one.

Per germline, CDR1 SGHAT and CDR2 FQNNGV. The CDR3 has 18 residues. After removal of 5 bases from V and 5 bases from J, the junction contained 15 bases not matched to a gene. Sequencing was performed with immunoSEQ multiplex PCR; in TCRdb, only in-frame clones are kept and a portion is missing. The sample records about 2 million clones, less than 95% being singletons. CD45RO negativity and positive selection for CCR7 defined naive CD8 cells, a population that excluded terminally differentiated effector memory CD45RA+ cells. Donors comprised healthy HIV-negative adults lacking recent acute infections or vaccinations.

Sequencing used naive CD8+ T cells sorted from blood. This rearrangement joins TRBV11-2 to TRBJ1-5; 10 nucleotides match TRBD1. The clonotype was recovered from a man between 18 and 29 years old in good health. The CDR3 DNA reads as TGTGCCAGCAGCCCCAACCCACACGCGGACAGGGGGTATCAGCCCCAGCATTTT. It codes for CASSPNPHADRGYQPQHF.